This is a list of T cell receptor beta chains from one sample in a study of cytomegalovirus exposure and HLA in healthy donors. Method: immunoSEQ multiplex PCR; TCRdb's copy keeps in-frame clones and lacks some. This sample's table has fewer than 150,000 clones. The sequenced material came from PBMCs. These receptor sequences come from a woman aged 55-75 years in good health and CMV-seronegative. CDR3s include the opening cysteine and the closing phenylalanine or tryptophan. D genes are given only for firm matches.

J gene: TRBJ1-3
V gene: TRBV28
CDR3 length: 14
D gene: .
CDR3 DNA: TGTGCCAGCAGAGTGGGGGCCAGGGGTCACACCATATATTTT
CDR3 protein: CASRVGARGHTIYF

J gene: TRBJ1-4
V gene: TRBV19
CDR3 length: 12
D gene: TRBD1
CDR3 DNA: TGTGCCACGCGACAGGGGGCAGAAAAACTGTTTTTT
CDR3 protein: CATRQGAEKLFF

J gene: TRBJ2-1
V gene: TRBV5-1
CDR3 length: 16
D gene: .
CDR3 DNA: TGCGCCAGCAGCTTGCTGCCACAGAGCTCCTACAATGAGCAGTTCTTC
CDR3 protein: CASSLLPQSSYNEQFF

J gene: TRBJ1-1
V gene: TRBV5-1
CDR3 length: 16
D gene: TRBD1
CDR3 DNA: TGCGCCAGCAGCTGGGACAGGCTCCGTACGGGCACTGAAGCTTTCTTT
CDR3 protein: CASSWDRLRTGTEAFF

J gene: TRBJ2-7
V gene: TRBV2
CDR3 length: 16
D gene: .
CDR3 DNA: TGTGCCAGCAGTGCCGAGATTTTATTGCGGGCCTACGAGCAGTACTTC
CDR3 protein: CASSAEILLRAYEQYF

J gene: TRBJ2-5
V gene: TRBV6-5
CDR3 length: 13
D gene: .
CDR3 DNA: TGTGCCAGCAGTTCCATAAGGGGAGAGACCCAGTACTTC
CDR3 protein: CASSSIRGETQYF

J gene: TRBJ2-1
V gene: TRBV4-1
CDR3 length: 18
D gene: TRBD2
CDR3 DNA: TGCGCCAGCAGCCAAGATCTCGGGGGGTATAGCTCCTACAATGAGCAGTTCTTC
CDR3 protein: CASSQDLGGYSSYNEQFF

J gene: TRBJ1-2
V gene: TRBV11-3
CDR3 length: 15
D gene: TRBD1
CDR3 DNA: TGTGCCAGCAGCTCGGGACAGGGGGGGGACTATGGCTACACCTTC
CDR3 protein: CASSSGQGGDYGYTF

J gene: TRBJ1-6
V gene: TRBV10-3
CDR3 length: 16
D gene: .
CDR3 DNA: TGTGCCATCAGTGAGCATGGACAGCGGAATAATTCACCCCTCCACTTT
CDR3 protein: CAISEHGQRNNSPLHF

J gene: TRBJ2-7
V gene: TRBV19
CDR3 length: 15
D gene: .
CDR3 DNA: TGTGCCAGTAGTATCCCCCAGGGAGGCGTCGTGGAGCAGTACTTC
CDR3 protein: CASSIPQGGVVEQYF

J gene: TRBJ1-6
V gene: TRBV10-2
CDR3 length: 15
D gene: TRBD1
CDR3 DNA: TGCGCCAGCAGTGCGGACAGGGGGGATAATTCACCCCTCCACTTT
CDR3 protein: CASSADRGDNSPLHF

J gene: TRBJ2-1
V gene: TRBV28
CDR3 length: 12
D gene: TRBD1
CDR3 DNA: TGTGCCAGCAGTTCAGGGACAGAAGAGCAGTTCTTC
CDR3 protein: CASSSGTEEQFF

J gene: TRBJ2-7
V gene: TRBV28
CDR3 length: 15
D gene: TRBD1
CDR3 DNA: TGTGCCAGCACCCAGGCGTGGACAGGGTCCCTCGAGCAGTACTTC
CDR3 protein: CASTQAWTGSLEQYF

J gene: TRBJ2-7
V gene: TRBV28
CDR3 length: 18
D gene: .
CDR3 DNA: TGTGCCAGCAGTTCCATCCCGGGGACTTACTCACGGGGTTACGAGCAGTACTTC
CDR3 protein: CASSSIPGTYSRGYEQYF

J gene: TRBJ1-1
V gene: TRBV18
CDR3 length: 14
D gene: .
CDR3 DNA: TGTGCCAGCTCACCGGGGGCGGGGGAGACTGAAGCTTTCTTT
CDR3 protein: CASSPGAGETEAFF

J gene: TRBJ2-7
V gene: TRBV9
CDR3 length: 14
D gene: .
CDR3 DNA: TGTGCCAGCAGCGTAGAAGGCAGGCCCTACGAGCAGTACTTC
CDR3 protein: CASSVEGRPYEQYF

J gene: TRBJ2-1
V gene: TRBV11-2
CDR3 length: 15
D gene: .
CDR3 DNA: TGTGCCAGCAGGTGGGGGGCGGGAGCTGGGAATGAGCAGTTCTTC
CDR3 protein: CASRWGAGAGNEQFF

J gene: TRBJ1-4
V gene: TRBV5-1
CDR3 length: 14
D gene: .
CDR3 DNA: TGCGCCAGCAGCTTTGCGGGGGTTAATGAAAAACTGTTTTTT
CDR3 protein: CASSFAGVNEKLFF

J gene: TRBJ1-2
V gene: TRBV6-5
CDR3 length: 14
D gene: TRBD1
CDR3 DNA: TGTGCCAGCAGTTATGGGACAGGGATGTATGGCTACACCTTC
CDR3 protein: CASSYGTGMYGYTF

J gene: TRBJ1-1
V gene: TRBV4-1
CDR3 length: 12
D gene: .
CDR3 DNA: TGCGCCAGCAGCCGATCGGACAGTGAAGCTTTCTTT
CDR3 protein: CASSRSDSEAFF

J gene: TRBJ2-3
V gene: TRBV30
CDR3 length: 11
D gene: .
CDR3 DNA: TGTGCCTGGAGTGCCCTCGGTACGCAGTATTTT
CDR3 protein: CAWSALGTQYF

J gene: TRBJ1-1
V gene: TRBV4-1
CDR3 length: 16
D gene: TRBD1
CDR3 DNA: TGCGCCAGCAGCCACAGCCCGGGACAGGGGTCCACTGAAGCTTTCTTT
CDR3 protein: CASSHSPGQGSTEAFF

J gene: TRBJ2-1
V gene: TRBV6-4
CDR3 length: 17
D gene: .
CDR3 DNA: TGTGCCAGCAGTGACAATAGGGGAGGTGGGGCGTACAATGAGCAGTTCTTC
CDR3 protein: CASSDNRGGGAYNEQFF

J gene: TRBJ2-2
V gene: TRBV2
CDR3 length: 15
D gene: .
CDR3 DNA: TGTGCCAGCAGTGAACGGGGAACCTACACCGGGGAGCTGTTTTTT
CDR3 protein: CASSERGTYTGELFF